This T cell receptor delta chain was sequenced in a study of gamma delta lymphoproliferative disorders and STAT genes (dated by TCRdb to between 2018 and 2020). Study-wide context: The LymphoTrack Dx TCRG Assay was used to build gamma-chain libraries from a minimum of 50 ng of genomic DNA. Within a larger immunophenotypic and STAT-mutation study, TCR gamma and delta CDR3 repertoires were profiled by deep sequencing in Tgammadelta lymphoproliferative disease patients and healthy controls. To confirm results, a couple of gamma-chain samples and all delta-chain samples were sequenced twice. Since no corresponding Invivoscribe delta assay was available, delta-chain libraries were prepared following the standard operating procedure of the EuroClonality-NGS working group.

TCR sequencing was performed on genomic DNA from peripheral blood mononuclear cells isolated from patients and controls. The control group consisted of approximately 23 healthy adult blood donors (median age 64 years; some twelve males and around 11 females) who were matched to the patients for age and sex. There are a few counts of this clone. Its cognate antigen has yet to be identified. Only one base separates this from a far larger clonotype, so it likely reflects a read error. Additional DNA sequences in this sample encode the identical CDR3. Summary of the overall study and its limitations: Control T cells likely spanned varied maturation stages, while leukemic cells were skewed toward terminal effectors, potentially limiting patient-control comparisons. It was noted by the authors that NGS specificity may be reduced at low frequencies, so confirmation of the public or private nature of leukemic clones is needed. Nearly all major patient gamma and delta clonotypes were public, shared with at least one healthy donor; only two gamma clonotypes were private to disease. When whole repertoires were clustered, gamma repertoires from patients formed a group apart from those of healthy controls, but delta repertoires showed no separation between the groups.

In both library preparation methods, multiplex PCR was run with primers aimed at the conserved V and J regions of the TCR genes. The amplicons were purified, pooled and then sequenced on an Illumina MiSeq platform. The source study handled its data this way. V(D)J alignment, clonotype assembly and translation were performed with MiXCR, whereas functionality assessment and CDR3 repertoire analyses were performed with VDJtools. The IMGT definition of CDR3 was applied, and only productive sequences using functional genes were analyzed, with ORF genes and pseudogenes left out. Identical amino acid CDR3s of major clonotypes (frequency >=5%) were searched for across all patients and controls using a custom Python script. A one-sided non-parametric Wilcoxon test was used to compare clonotype frequencies in patients versus controls. Via CATT, TCRdb reprocessed the public reads, and rows with identical DNA were then joined. The V and J calls follow TCRdb's processing rather than the paper's. The sample has about 3,400 delta-chain clones on record, around 1.1% of them singletons. The ten most abundant clones make up 20% to 30% of the sample.

The sequence came from a human donor in good health. The sample taken for sequencing was blood.

The DNA sequence is TGTGCCTGCGACCCTCTTTTACTGGGGGATACAAACGATAAACTCATCTTT. This codes for CACDPLLLGDTNDKLIF. The sequence joins TRDV2 to TRDJ1, and 12 junctional nucleotides match TRDD3. Trimming removed 7 bases from V and 4 bases from J; the gene matches leave 15 bases unexplained. CDR1 and CDR2 were assigned from the germline V gene as GEAIGNYY and EKD. Taken from cysteine to phenylalanine, the CDR3 has 17 residues. Only the CDR3 part of the read is kept: 51 bases, read in frame from the first base.